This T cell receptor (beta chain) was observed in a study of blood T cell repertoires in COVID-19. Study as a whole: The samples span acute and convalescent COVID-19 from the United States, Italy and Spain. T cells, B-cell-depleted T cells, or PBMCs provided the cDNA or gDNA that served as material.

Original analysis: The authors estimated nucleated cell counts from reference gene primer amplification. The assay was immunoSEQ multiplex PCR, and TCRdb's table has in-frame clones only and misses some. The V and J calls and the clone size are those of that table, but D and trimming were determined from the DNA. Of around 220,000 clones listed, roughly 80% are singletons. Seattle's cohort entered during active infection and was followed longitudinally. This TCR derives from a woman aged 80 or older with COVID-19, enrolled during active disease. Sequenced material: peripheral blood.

DNA of the CDR3: TGTGCCACCAGTGATTCCCCCCCTGGGACAGGTCCCTCTGGAAACACCATATATTTT. Its translation: CATSDSPPGTGPSGNTIYF. The J gene is TRBJ1-3, the V gene TRBV24-1, with 8 bases fitting TRBD1. The V gene's germline CDR1 is KGHDR and CDR2 SFDVKD. V trimming: 2 bases; J trimming: 0 bases; junction bases outside the gene matches: 11. The CDR3 covers 19 residues.